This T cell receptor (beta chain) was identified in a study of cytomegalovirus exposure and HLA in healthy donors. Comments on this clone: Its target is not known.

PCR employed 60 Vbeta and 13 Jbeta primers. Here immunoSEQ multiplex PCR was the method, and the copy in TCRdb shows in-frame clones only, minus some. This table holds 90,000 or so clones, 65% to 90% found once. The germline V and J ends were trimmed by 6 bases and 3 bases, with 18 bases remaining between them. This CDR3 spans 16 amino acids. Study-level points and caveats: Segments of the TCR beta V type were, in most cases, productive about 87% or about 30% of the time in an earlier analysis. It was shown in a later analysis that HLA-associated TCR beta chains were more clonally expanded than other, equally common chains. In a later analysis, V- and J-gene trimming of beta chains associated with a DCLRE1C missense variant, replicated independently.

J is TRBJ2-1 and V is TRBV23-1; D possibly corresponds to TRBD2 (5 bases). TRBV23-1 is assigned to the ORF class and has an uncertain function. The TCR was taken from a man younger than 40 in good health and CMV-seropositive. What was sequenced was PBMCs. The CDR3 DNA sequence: TGCGCCAGCAGCGGGAAGTGGCGGGTAGACTACAATGAGCAGTTCTTC. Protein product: CASSGKWRVDYNEQFF.